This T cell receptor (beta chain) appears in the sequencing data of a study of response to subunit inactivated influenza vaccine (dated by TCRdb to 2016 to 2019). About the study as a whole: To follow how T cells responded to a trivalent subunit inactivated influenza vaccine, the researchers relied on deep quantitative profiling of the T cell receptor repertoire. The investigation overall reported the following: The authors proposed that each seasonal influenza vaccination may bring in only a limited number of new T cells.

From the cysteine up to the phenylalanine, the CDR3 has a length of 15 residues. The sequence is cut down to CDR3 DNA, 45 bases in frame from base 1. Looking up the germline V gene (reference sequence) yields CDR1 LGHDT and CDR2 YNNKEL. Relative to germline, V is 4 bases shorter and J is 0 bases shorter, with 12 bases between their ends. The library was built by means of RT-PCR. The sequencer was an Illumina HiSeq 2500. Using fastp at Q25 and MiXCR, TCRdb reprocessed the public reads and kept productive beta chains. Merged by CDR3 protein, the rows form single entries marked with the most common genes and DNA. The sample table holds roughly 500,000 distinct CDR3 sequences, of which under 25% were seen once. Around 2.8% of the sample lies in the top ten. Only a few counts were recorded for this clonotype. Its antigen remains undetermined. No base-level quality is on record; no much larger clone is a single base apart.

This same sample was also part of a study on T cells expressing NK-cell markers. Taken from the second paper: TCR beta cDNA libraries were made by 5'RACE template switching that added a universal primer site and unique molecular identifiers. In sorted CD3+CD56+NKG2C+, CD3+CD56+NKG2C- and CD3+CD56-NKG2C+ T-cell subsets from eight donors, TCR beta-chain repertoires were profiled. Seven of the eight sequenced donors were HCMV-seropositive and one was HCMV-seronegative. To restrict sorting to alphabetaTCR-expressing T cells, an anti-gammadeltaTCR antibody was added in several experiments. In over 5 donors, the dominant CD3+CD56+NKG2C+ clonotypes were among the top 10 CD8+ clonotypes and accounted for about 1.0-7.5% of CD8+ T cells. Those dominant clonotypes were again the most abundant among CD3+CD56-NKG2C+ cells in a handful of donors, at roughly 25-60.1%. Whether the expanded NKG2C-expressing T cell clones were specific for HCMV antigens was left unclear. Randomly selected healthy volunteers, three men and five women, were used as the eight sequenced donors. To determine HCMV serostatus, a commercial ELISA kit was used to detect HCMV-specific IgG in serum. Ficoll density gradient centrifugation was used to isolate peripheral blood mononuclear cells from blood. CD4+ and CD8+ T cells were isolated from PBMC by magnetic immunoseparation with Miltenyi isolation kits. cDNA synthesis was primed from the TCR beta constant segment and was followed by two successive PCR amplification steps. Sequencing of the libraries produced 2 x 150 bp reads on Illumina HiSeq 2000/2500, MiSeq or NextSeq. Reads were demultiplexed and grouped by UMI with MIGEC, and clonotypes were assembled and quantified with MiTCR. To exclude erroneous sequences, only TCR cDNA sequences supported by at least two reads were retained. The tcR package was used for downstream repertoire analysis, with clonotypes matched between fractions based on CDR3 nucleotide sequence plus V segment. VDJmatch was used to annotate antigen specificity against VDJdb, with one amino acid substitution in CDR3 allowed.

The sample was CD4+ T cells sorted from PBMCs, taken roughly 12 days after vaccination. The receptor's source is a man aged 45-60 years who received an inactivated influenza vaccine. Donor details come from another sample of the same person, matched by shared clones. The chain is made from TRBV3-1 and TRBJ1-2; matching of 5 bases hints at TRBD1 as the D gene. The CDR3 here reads CASSRSQGSNYGYTF. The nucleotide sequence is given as TGTGCCAGCAGCCGAAGCCAGGGATCTAACTATGGCTACACCTTC.